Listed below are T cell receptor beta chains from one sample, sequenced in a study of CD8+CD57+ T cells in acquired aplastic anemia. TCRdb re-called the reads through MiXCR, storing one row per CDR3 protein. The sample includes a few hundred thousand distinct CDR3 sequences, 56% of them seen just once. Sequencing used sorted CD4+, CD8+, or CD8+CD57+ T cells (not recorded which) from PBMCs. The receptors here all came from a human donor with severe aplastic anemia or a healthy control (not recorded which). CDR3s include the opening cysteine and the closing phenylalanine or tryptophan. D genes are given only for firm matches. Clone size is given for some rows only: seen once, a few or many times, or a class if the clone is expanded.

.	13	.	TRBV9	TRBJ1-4	TGTGCCAGCAGCGACAGGGAATGGGAAAAACTGTTTTTT	CASSDREWEKLFF
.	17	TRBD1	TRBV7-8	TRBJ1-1	TGTGCCAGCAGCTTAGCGTGGGCAGGGGGCAAGTACACTGAAGCTTTCTTT	CASSLAWAGGKYTEAFF
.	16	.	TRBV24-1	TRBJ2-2	TGTGCCACCAGTGATGTTAACAGGGCGAACACCGGGGAGCTGTTTTTT	CATSDVNRANTGELFF
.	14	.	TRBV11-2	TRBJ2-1	TGTGCCAGCAGCTTCGGGACGTTATACAATGAGCAGTTCTTC	CASSFGTLYNEQFF
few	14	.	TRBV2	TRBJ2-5	TGTGCCACCAGCCTGTGGGGGGTGGAGGAGACCCAGTACTTC	CATSLWGVEETQYF
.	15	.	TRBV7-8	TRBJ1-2	TGTGCCAGCAGCCCTCGGGCCACCCCCTATGGGGGCTACACCTTC	CASSPRATPYGGYTF
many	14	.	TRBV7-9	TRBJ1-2	TGTGCCAGCAGCTCAGGACCGGCGGGACGTGGCTACACCTTC	CASSSGPAGRGYTF
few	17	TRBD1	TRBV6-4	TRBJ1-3	TGTGCCAGCAGTGATGGGACAGGGGGCTTCTATGGCTACACCATATATTTT	CASSDGTGGFYGYTIYF
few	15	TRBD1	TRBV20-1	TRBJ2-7	TGCAGTGCTAGAGGGAGGACAGGGTTTTCGTACGAGCAGTACTTC	CSARGRTGFSYEQYF
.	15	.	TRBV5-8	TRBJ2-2	TGTGCCAGCAGCTTGAACGGCAGGGCGGTCGGGGAGCTGTTTTTT	CASSLNGRAVGELFF
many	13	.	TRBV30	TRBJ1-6	TGTGCCGGCTCAGGCTCCTATAATTCACCCCTCCACTTT	CAGSGSYNSPLHF
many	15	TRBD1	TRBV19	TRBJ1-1	TGTGCCAGTAGTCCGGGACAGGGATCGAACACTGAAGCTTTCTTT	CASSPGQGSNTEAFF
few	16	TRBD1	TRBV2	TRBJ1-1	TGTGCCAGCAGGCACACTCCGACAGGGGTGAGAACTGAAGCTTTCTTT	CASRHTPTGVRTEAFF
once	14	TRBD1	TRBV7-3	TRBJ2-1	TGTGCCAGCAGCCCACGACAGGGAGACAATGAGCAGTTCTTC	CASSPRQGDNEQFF
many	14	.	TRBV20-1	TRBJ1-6	TGCAGTGCTAGTAAGGGGGGCAATAATTCACCCCTCCACTTT	CSASKGGNNSPLHF
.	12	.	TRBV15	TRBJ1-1	TGTGCCACCAGCAGTGCGTCGGGGCCAGCTTTCTTT	CATSSASGPAFF
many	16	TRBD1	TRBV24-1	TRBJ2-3	TGTGCCACCAGTGACCCCGGACAGGGGGCCACAGATACGCAGTATTTT	CATSDPGQGATDTQYF
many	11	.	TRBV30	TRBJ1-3	TGTGCCTGGATCATTGGAAACACCATATATTTT	CAWIIGNTIYF
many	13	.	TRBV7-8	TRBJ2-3	TGTGCCAGCAGCGAGCAGAGGGCAGATACGCAGTATTTT	CASSEQRADTQYF
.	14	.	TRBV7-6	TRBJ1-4	TGTGCCAGCAGCTTACGAAAGGGGAGTGAAAAACTGCTTTTT	CASSLRKGSEKLLF
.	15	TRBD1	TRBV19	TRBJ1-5	TGTGCCACCCGGGACAGGGACTATAGCAATCAGCCCCAGCATTTT	CATRDRDYSNQPQHF
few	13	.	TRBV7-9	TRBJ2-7	TGTGCCAGCAGCCCCGGGGGCTCCTACGAGCAGTACTTC	CASSPGGSYEQYF
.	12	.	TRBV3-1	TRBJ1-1	TGTGCCAGCAGCCCGTTGTCGGGAATGGTTTTCTTT	CASSPLSGMVFF
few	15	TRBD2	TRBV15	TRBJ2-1	TGTGCCACCAGACTCACTAGCGGGGGCTACAATGAGCAGTTCTTC	CATRLTSGGYNEQFF
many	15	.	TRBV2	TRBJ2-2	TGTGCCAGCAGTGACCCAGGGGCATCGATCGGGGAGCTGTTTTTT	CASSDPGASIGELFF
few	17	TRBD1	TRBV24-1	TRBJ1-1	TGTGCCACCAGTGATTTCAAGGAAGGGACAGGGAAAATTTCAGCTTTCTTT	CATSDFKEGTGKISAFF
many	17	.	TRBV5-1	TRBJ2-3	TGCGCCAGCAGCCCGCCTTCGGGACACTTTAGCACAGATACGCAGTATTTT	CASSPPSGHFSTDTQYF
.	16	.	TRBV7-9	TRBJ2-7	TGTGCCAGCAGCCAAGGGTTGTCTACCGGGGCCTACGAGCAGTACTTC	CASSQGLSTGAYEQYF
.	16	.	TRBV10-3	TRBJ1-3	TGTGCCATCAGTGAGTGGGGACGGACCTCTGGAAACACCATATATTTT	CAISEWGRTSGNTIYF
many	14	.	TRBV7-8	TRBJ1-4	TGTGCCAGCAGCCCTACAGGGATTAATGAAAAACTGTTTTTT	CASSPTGINEKLFF
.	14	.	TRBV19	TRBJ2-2	TGTGCCAGTAGCGAAATAGGGGTGACCGGGGAGCTGTTTTTT	CASSEIGVTGELFF
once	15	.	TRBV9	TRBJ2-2	TGTGCCAGCAGCGTAGATGAGGGGTGGACCGGGGAGCTGTTTTTT	CASSVDEGWTGELFF
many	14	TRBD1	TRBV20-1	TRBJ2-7	TGCAGTGTTGATCGGACAGGGGGGGACTACGAGCAGTACTTC	CSVDRTGGDYEQYF
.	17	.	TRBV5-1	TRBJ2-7	TGCGCCAGCAGTGAGTCGAACTGGGAGCTAGGTCCCTACGAGCAGTACTTC	CASSESNWELGPYEQYF
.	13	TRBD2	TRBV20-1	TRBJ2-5	TGCAGCGCACCGGCGGGAGGGGGCGAGACCCAGTACTTC	CSAPAGGGETQYF
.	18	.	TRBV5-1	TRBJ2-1	TGCGCCAGCAGCTTGGTTCGGGTTTCAGGGGAGGTAGGGAATGAGCAGTTCTTC	CASSLVRVSGEVGNEQFF
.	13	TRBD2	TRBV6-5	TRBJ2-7	TGTGCCAGCATGGGCGGGGGTTTTTACGAGCAGTACTTC	CASMGGGFYEQYF
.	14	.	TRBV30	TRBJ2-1	TGTGCCTGGAGTGGGGGGGCACTCCGGGGGGAGCAGTTCTTC	CAWSGGALRGEQFF
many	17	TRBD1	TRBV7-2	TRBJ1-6	TGTGCCAGCAGTTCTCAACCGGGTGGACAGGGGACTTCACCCCTCCACTTT	CASSSQPGGQGTSPLHF
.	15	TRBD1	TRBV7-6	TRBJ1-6	TGTGCCAGCAGCGATCGACAGGGGGCAGGATCACCCCTCCACTTT	CASSDRQGAGSPLHF
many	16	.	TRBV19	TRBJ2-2	TGTGCCAGTAGTATATTGGGGGGCCTAAACACCGGGGAGCTGTTTTTT	CASSILGGLNTGELFF
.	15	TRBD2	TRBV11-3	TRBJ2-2	TGTGCCAGCAGTGAGGCTAGCGGGGTTACCGGGGAGCTGTTTTTT	CASSEASGVTGELFF
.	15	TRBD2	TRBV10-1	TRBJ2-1	TGCGCCAGCCTTACCGGGACTACTTGCTACAATGAGCAGTTCTTC	CASLTGTTCYNEQFF
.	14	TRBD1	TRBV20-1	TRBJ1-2	TGCAGTGCTAGTCCGGGACAGGGGGTCTATGGCTACACCTTC	CSASPGQGVYGYTF
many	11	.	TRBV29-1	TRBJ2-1	TGCAGCCTCAAGGACGTGTATGAGCAGTTCTTC	CSLKDVYEQFF
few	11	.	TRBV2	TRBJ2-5	TGTGCCAGCAGGGATACAGGGAAACAGTACTTC	CASRDTGKQYF
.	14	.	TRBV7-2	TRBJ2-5	TGTGCCAGCAGCTTGGCGCTCCAGAGAGAGACCCAGTACTTC	CASSLALQRETQYF
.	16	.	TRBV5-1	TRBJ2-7	TGCGCCAGCAGCGTCTCAGGGGGGCGGGGGTTCAACGAGCAGTACTTC	CASSVSGGRGFNEQYF
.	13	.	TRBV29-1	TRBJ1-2	TGCAGCGTATCCGGGACCTTTGTTGATGGCTACACCTTC	CSVSGTFVDGYTF
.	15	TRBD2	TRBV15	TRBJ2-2	TGTGCCACCAGCAGACTAGCGGAACCCACTGGGGAGCTGTTTTTT	CATSRLAEPTGELFF
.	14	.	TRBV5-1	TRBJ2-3	TGCGCCAGCAGCTTGGCAGGGAATACAGATACGCAGTGTTTT	CASSLAGNTDTQCF
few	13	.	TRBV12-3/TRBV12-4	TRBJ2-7	TGTGCCAGCACCCCCCCCGGGTCCCACGAGCAGTACTTC	CASTPPGSHEQYF
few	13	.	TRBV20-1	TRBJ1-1	TGCAGTGCTAAAGAGGGGTCGCACACTGAAGCTTTCTTT	CSAKEGSHTEAFF
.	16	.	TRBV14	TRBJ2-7	TGTGCCAGCAGCCTTGGACAGGAGGGGGTAAGGTACGAGCAGTACTTC	CASSLGQEGVRYEQYF
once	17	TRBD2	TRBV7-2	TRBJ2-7	TGTGCCAGCAGCACGCGCGCTAGCGGGCCGAGCTCCTACGAGCAGTACTTC	CASSTRASGPSSYEQYF
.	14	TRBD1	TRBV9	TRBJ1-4	TGTGCCAGCAGCGCCCAGGGGGCAATTGAAAAACTGTTTTTT	CASSAQGAIEKLFF
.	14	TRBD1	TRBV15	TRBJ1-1	TGTGCCACCTGGGACAGGGGATCGGGCACTGAAGCTTTCTTT	CATWDRGSGTEAFF
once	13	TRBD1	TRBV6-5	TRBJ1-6	TGTGCCGCCGCCCGGGACAGGTCGATGTCCCTCCACTTT	CAAARDRSMSLHF
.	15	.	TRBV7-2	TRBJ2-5	TGTGCCTGGGGGGGGGCAGGGGGTGCCCAAGGGACCCAGTACTTC	CAWGGAGGAQGTQYF